The source of this T cell receptor (beta chain) is a study of control samples from healthy donors and cancer patients. CDR3 length: 13 amino acids. V lost 10 bases, J lost 3 bases, and 9 bases stayed unmatched. The germline V gene has CDR1 SNHLY and CDR2 FYNNEI. Clones were sequenced by immunoSEQ multiplex PCR, and TCRdb holds only the in-frame ones, with some missing. Found here are roughly 170,000 clones, approximately 92% of them singletons; the top ten hold over 1.3%. The sequenced sample was blood. This chain connects TRBV2 to TRBJ2-7; 7 nucleotides match TRBD1. The source is a man younger than 35 in good health. The CDR3 sequence is CATRDRNFYEQYF. For the CDR3, the DNA is TGTGCCACCCGGGACAGAAACTTCTACGAGCAGTACTTC. Based on the CDR3 plus reference TRBV2 and TRBJ2-7, the full variable domain is EPEVTQTPSHQVTQMGQEVILRCVPISNHLYFYWYRQILGQKVEFLVSFYNNEISEKSEIFDDQFSVERPDGSNFTLKIRSTKLEDSAMYFCATRDRNFYEQYFGPGTRLTVT.